These 6 T cell receptor beta chains were all obtained from the same sample, sequenced in a study of human T cells and chemical hapten exposure. Time point in this sample: patch test 1, 2 weeks after DPC sensitization. Treatment indicated: therapeutic diphenylcyclopropenone sensitization with weekly scalp DPC. TCRdb re-derived calls from the RACE reads in MiXCR, one entry per CDR3 protein. The sample has about 120,000 distinct CDR3 sequences; about 12% are singletons. Source: whole blood, taken in connection with sensitization to the hapten diphenylcyclopropenone (DPC). These receptors were obtained from a woman between 50 and 59 years old with alopecia areata. Some clones in this sample may be carry-over from other donors' samples.

The table lists this clonotype with a few counts. This chain links TRBV28 with TRBJ2-7; TRBD1 aligns across 11 bases. The CDR3 is made up of 15 amino acids. CDR1 and CDR2 (germline): MDHEN, SYDVKM. J was trimmed by 7 bases and V by 1 base; bases with no gene match: 6. The CDR3 DNA reads as TGTGCCAGCAGTTTATCCGGGACAGGGGGGAGGGAGCAGTACTTC. Amino acids: CASSLSGTGGREQYF.

This clonotype has just a few counts. This sequence joins TRBV6-5 and TRBJ2-3; TRBD2 is a possible D gene (6 bases). Trimming cost V 6 bases and J 9 bases, with 19 bases left between them. CDR3 size: 14 residues. CDR1 MNHEY and CDR2 SVGAGI come from the germline V gene. In DNA, the CDR3 is TGTGCCAGCAGCTCCGGGACTGGCACCACAACGCAGTATTTT. Residues: CASSSGTGTTTQYF.

The chain has TRBV28 and TRBJ2-3; 9 nucleotides match TRBD1. The CDR3 has 12 amino acids. The V segment lost 6 bases and the J segment 14 bases; nucleotides outside the gene matches: 9. Germline CDR1 MDHEN, CDR2 SYDVKM. The CDR3 nucleotides read TGTGCCAGCAGGTTCGAACGGGACAGGGCGTATTTT. The encoded protein is CASRFERDRAYF.

CDR3 sequence: CASSQELQNNPYEQYF. The DNA for the CDR3 is TGCGCCAGCAGCCAAGAGCTTCAAAACAATCCCTACGAGCAGTACTTC. The chain combines TRBV4-3 with TRBJ2-7; D is ambiguous. The V gene lost 0 bases and the J gene lost 2 bases, with 14 bases spanning the gap. Germline V CDR1 and CDR2: LGHNA, YSLEER. The CDR3 has 16 amino acids.

In this sample, this clonotype turned up many times. The chain links TRBV5-1 to TRBJ2-7; TRBD2 agrees at 10 bases. The CDR3 is 15 residues long. Germline CDR1 reads SGHRS; CDR2 reads YFSETQ. The J segment lost 0 bases and the V segment lost 5 bases, leaving 5 bases of the junction unmatched. The CDR3 is CASSHGTSVSYEQYF. CDR3 sequence (DNA): TGCGCCAGCAGTCACGGGACTAGCGTCTCCTACGAGCAGTACTTC.

The J gene is TRBJ1-2, the V gene TRBV28; D possibly corresponds to TRBD1 (6 bases). V lost 5 bases and J 5 bases, leaving 12 bases between the germline ends. CDR1 and CDR2 from the germline V gene are MDHEN and SYDVKM. The CDR3 spans 13 residues. CDR3 protein: CASSLSQGYGYTF. The CDR3 region has the DNA TGTGCCAGCAGTCTCTCACAGGGATATGGCTACACCTTC.